The rows below give T cell receptor beta chains drawn from one sample of a study of blood T cells in healthy people across ages. TCRdb ran MiXCR on the 5' RACE reads and lists one entry per CDR3 protein. The table has 1.5 million to 2 million distinct CDR3 sequences, about 30% seen once. Sequenced material: blood. Receptors were obtained from a woman aged 30 to 39 in good health. Both conserved end residues are trimmed from each CDR3. The order of the fields is V gene, J gene, CDR3 protein.

v_gene: TRBV2; j_gene: TRBJ2-7; CDR3aa: ASSEAVGLAAYEQY
v_gene: TRBV20-1; j_gene: TRBJ2-7; CDR3aa: SARDPRLATTTYEQY
v_gene: TRBV7-2; j_gene: TRBJ2-3; CDR3aa: ASSLDGRTSSTDTQY
v_gene: TRBV6-2/TRBV6-3; j_gene: TRBJ2-5; CDR3aa: ASKHRRRGETQY
v_gene: TRBV28; j_gene: TRBJ2-5; CDR3aa: ASSLEGLQY
v_gene: TRBV11-2; j_gene: TRBJ2-2; CDR3aa: ASSLVGQEFSGELF
v_gene: TRBV4-3; j_gene: TRBJ2-7; CDR3aa: ASSQRLDSSYEQY
v_gene: TRBV10-3; j_gene: TRBJ2-1; CDR3aa: AISDPPSGTNEQF
v_gene: TRBV5-1; j_gene: TRBJ1-1; CDR3aa: ASSLTGSSGTEAF
v_gene: TRBV2; j_gene: TRBJ1-4; CDR3aa: ASSEVTGLGEKLF
v_gene: TRBV20-1; j_gene: TRBJ1-5; CDR3aa: SARGLAQHQPQH
v_gene: TRBV5-1; j_gene: TRBJ2-5; CDR3aa: ASSLRPGTGSETQY
v_gene: TRBV6-5; j_gene: TRBJ1-6; CDR3aa: ASSYSTGQGASSPLH
v_gene: TRBV10-3; j_gene: TRBJ2-5; CDR3aa: AISGLAGGRETQY
v_gene: TRBV27; j_gene: TRBJ1-1; CDR3aa: ASSPLEGREAF
v_gene: TRBV7-7; j_gene: TRBJ2-1; CDR3aa: ASSAGSLSYNEQF
v_gene: TRBV6-4; j_gene: TRBJ2-5; CDR3aa: ASASGREGDEQY
v_gene: TRBV6-5; j_gene: TRBJ2-7; CDR3aa: ASRPNRLGASYEQY
v_gene: TRBV24-1; j_gene: TRBJ2-2; CDR3aa: ATSALRGVENTGELF
v_gene: TRBV11-2; j_gene: TRBJ2-1; CDR3aa: ASSGWGLRGNEQF
v_gene: TRBV29-1; j_gene: TRBJ1-2; CDR3aa: SVGKTGGYGYT
v_gene: TRBV29-1; j_gene: TRBJ1-2; CDR3aa: SGTDSNYGYT
v_gene: TRBV12-3/TRBV12-4; j_gene: TRBJ1-1; CDR3aa: ASSLEQGGPEAF
v_gene: TRBV3-1; j_gene: TRBJ1-5; CDR3aa: ASSPRTRAIQPQH
v_gene: TRBV29-1; j_gene: TRBJ1-2; CDR3aa: SVVDRASRGYT
v_gene: TRBV6-2/TRBV6-3; j_gene: TRBJ2-1; CDR3aa: ASKRPGTSGSRGVAEQF
v_gene: TRBV2; j_gene: TRBJ1-4; CDR3aa: ASRPGTGEEKLF
v_gene: TRBV28; j_gene: TRBJ1-6; CDR3aa: ASTPGVQGDSPLH